The sequence of this T cell receptor beta chain was determined in a study of T cell changes during pregnancy in multiple sclerosis. Trimming shortened V by 5 bases and J by 6 bases, and 11 bases separated the two germline ends. Germline assignment: CDR1 SGHAT and CDR2 FQNNGV. This CDR3 has 12 amino acids. TCRdb keeps only in-frame clones here, not all; method: immunoSEQ multiplex PCR. This table has about 60,000 clones, roughly 92% appearing once. V gene TRBV11-2 combines with J gene TRBJ2-7; D possibly corresponds to TRBD2 (6 bases). The material sequenced was CD8+ T cells from peripheral blood mononuclear cells, taken in the second trimester of pregnancy. The source of this sequence is a female donor with multiple sclerosis, enrolled in a pregnancy study. DNA for the CDR3: TGTGCCAGCAGCCACGGGACTCCCGAGCAGTACTTC. This encodes CASSHGTPEQYF.